The 23 T cell receptor beta chains below were found in one sample sequenced in a study of blood T cell repertoires in COVID-19. The table came from immunoSEQ multiplex PCR; TCRdb's copy has only in-frame clones and leaves some out. The repertoire has 50,000 to 65,000 clones, approximately 92% of them found once; the top ten carry approximately 4.9%. The specimen sequenced was peripheral blood. The source of these receptors is a man aged 60 to 69 with active COVID-19.

V usage is TRBV4-3 and J usage is TRBJ2-7; D ambiguous. Trimming removed 1 base from V and 0 bases from J, with 10 bases in between. The CDR3 runs to 15 residues. Germline CDR1 is LGHNA and CDR2 is YSLEER. The CDR3 region is CASSQVLTSSYEQYF. CDR3 in DNA: TGCGCCAGCAGCCAAGTTCTTACGAGCTCCTACGAGCAGTACTTC.

The V gene is TRBV28, the J gene TRBJ1-4, with a possible D match to TRBD1 (6 bases). This CDR3 contains 15 residues. Per the germline V gene, CDR1 is MDHEN and CDR2 is SYDVKM. V was pared by 7 bases and J by 8 bases, with 20 bases between. CDR3 nucleotides: TGTGCCAGCACCTTAGCAGGGGCTGCCGGAGAAAAACTGTTTTTT. It specifies CASTLAGAAGEKLFF.

The rearrangement links TRBV24-1 to TRBJ2-2, with 8 bases matching TRBD1. V lost 1 base, J lost 4 bases, and 7 bases stayed unmatched. The CDR3 covers 17 residues. The germline CDR1 and CDR2 sequences are KGHDR and SFDVKD. The CDR3 nucleotides are TGTGCCACCAGTGATTTCGGGCAGGGGGCTGGCACCGGGGAGCTGTTTTTT. Translating gives CATSDFGQGAGTGELFF.

V gene TRBV21-1 combines with J gene TRBJ2-5; TRBD2 was called by the table and not checked on the DNA. TRBV21-1 is assigned pseudogene status. This CDR3 spans 14 amino acids. The CDR3 is CASSNETSRETQYF. In DNA form, the CDR3 reads TGTGCCAGCAGCAATGAGACTAGCCGGGAGACCCAGTACTTC.

This CDR3 reads CASSLQGYGYEQYF. The DNA for the CDR3 is TGTGCCAGCAGTTTACAGGGCTACGGGTACGAGCAGTACTTC. The chain recombines TRBV28 with TRBJ2-7, with a possible D match to TRBD1 (5 bases). Looked up from germline, CDR1 is MDHEN and CDR2 is SYDVKM. The CDR3 spans 14 residues. Trimming stripped 2 bases from V and 4 bases from J, with 12 bases between.

The chain links TRBV27 to TRBJ2-3, with 9 bases that match TRBD2. This CDR3 has 15 amino acids. In germline, CDR1 is MNHEY, CDR2 SMNVEV (reference sequence). The ends lost 5 bases at V and 5 bases at J; junction bases unmatched: 8. In nucleotides, the CDR3 is TGTGCCAGCAGTACGCTGGGACTAGCAGGAGATACGCAGTATTTT. Its translation is CASSTLGLAGDTQYF.

This clone has more than one count but fewer than ten. The chain joins TRBV24-1 to TRBJ1-1, with D perhaps matching TRBD1 (5 bases). The germline V and J ends were trimmed by 4 bases and 4 bases, with 15 bases remaining between them. The length of the CDR3 is 15 residues. Germline lookup yields CDR1 KGHDR and CDR2 SFDVKD. The CDR3 here is CATSDPLGGSTEAFF. The CDR3, as DNA: TGTGCCACCAGTGACCCCCTGGGGGGTAGCACTGAAGCTTTCTTT.

This clone was found once. The chain combines TRBV6-5 with TRBJ2-1; 7 bases agree with TRBD1. Per the germline V gene, CDR1 is MNHEY and CDR2 is SVGAGI. This CDR3 spans 14 amino acids. V trimming: 6 bases; J trimming: 4 bases; junction bases outside the gene matches: 6. The CDR3 DNA is TGTGCCAGCAGAAACAGGGGCAGGTACAATGAGCAGTTCTTC. Encoded protein: CASRNRGRYNEQFF.

The V call is TRBV10-3, the J call TRBJ2-1; the match to TRBD2 covers 14 bases. Germline lookup yields CDR1 ENHRY and CDR2 SYGVKD. CDR3 length: 19 amino acids. The trim removed 2 bases at V and 0 bases at J, leaving 6 bases unmatched. The CDR3 loop reads CAISEPGLAGASSYNEQFF. CDR3 DNA sequence: TGTGCCATCAGTGAGCCGGGACTAGCGGGGGCCAGCTCCTACAATGAGCAGTTCTTC.

The rearrangement joins TRBV29-1 to TRBJ1-3; D call uncertain. Germline V gene sequence: CDR1 SQVTM, CDR2 ANQGSEA. This CDR3 has 11 amino acids. Here the CDR3 reads CGGRTGNTIYF. As DNA, the CDR3 is TGCGGAGGGAGAACTGGAAACACCATATATTTT.

The chain is built from TRBV19 and TRBJ2-1; 9 nucleotides line up with TRBD1. Per germline, CDR1 LNHDA and CDR2 SQIVND (reference sequence). V lost 4 bases, J lost 6 bases, and 7 bases stayed unmatched. The CDR3 sequence is 15 residues long. The CDR3 region is CASSKQGAFGNEQFF. Written as DNA, the CDR3 is TGTGCCAGTAGTAAACAGGGGGCGTTCGGCAATGAGCAGTTCTTC.

The rearrangement links TRBV6-5 to TRBJ2-5; D remains ambiguous. Between the trimmed V and J ends, which lost 4 bases and 0 bases, there was a span of 6 bases. CDR1 and CDR2 (germline): MNHEY, SVGAGI. The CDR3 extends over 13 amino acids. CDR3 amino acids: CASSFQYQETQYF. DNA for the CDR3: TGTGCCAGCAGTTTTCAGTACCAAGAGACCCAGTACTTC.

With regard to this clone: This specimen includes other DNA sequences encoding the same CDR3. This chain connects TRBV18 to TRBJ2-7, with 10 bases identical to TRBD1. CDR3 length: 14 residues. Unmatched junction bases numbered 7, after V lost 2 bases and J lost 9 bases. The germline V gene encodes CDR1 KGHSH and CDR2 LQKENI. CDR3 in amino acids: CASSPETGGAGQYF. CDR3 bases: TGTGCCAGCTCACCAGAGACAGGGGGCGCTGGGCAGTACTTC. The full variable domain, completed using reference TRBV18 and TRBJ2-7, is NAGVMQNPRHLVRRRGQEARLRCSPMKGHSHVYWYRQLPEEGLKFMVYLQKENIIDESGMPKERFSAEFPKEGPSILRIQQVVRGDSAAYFCASSPETGGAGQYFGPGTRLTVT.

The chain couples TRBV5-1 to TRBJ2-7, with 9 positions matching TRBD2. The V gene's germline CDR1 is SGHRS and CDR2 YFSETQ. The CDR3 sequence is 18 residues long. V lost 4 bases to trimming and J lost 5 bases; unmatched junction nucleotides: 19. The CDR3 region has the DNA TGCGCCAGCAGCCCCAGGGGTTTAGGAGCGGGAGGCCGAGACGAGCAGTACTTC. As protein: CASSPRGLGAGGRDEQYF.

J is TRBJ1-6 and V is TRBV7-9; no clear D gene. CDR1 SEHNR and CDR2 FQNEAQ come from the germline V gene (reference sequence). V lost 1 base and J 0 bases, leaving 4 bases between the germline ends. This CDR3 has 15 amino acids. CDR3 residues: CASSLGSSYNSPLHF. The CDR3 DNA sequence: TGTGCCAGCAGCTTAGGGAGCTCCTATAATTCACCCCTCCACTTT.

This clone was observed a few times. The chain has TRBV6-6 and TRBJ1-2; D unresolved. In germline, CDR1 is MNHNY, CDR2 SVGAGI (reference sequence). This CDR3 is built from 12 residues. V was cut by 6 bases and J by 2 bases, with 7 bases left in between. The CDR3 protein is CASRTGNYGYTF. CDR3 DNA: TGTGCCAGCAGGACGGGAAACTATGGCTACACCTTC.

The chain uses TRBV4-3 and TRBJ1-3; D ambiguous. Germline V lookup: CDR1 LGHNA, CDR2 YSLEER. Trimming cost V 2 bases and J 2 bases, with 7 bases left between them. The CDR3 runs to 14 residues. Written as DNA, the CDR3 is TGCGCCAGCAGCCAAATGAGGGCTGGAAACACCATATATTTT. Translating it yields CASSQMRAGNTIYF.

The genes are TRBV18 and TRBJ2-2, with TRBD2 as a possible D gene (5 bases). This CDR3 region has 14 residues. Germline CDR1 reads KGHSH; CDR2 reads LQKENI. V was shortened by 0 bases and J by 6 bases, with 8 bases between the two germline ends. CDR3 protein: CASSPPRGPGELFF. The DNA for the CDR3 is TGTGCCAGCTCACCACCACGGGGTCCCGGGGAGCTGTTTTTT. The full variable domain, with the rest looked up from reference TRBV18 and TRBJ2-2, is NAGVMQNPRHLVRRRGQEARLRCSPMKGHSHVYWYRQLPEEGLKFMVYLQKENIIDESGMPKERFSAEFPKEGPSILRIQQVVRGDSAAYFCASSPPRGPGELFFGEGSRLTVL.

The chain uses TRBV27 and TRBJ2-1; 14 bases line up with TRBD2. Germline V CDR1 and CDR2: MNHEY, SMNVEV (reference sequence). This CDR3 region has 16 residues. The ends lost 5 bases at V and 8 bases at J; junction bases unmatched: 8. CDR3 sequence reads: CASSLRLAGGLDEQFF. The CDR3 DNA is TGTGCCAGCAGTCTCCGACTAGCGGGAGGGCTCGATGAGCAGTTCTTC.

This chain joins TRBV5-5 and TRBJ2-2; D not certain. CDR3 length: 14 residues. Germline values: CDR1 SGHKS, CDR2 YYEKEE (reference sequence). V lost 1 base, J lost 1 base, and 5 bases lay in between. The CDR3 coding sequence is TGTGCCAGCAGCTTGAACTTGAACACCGGGGAGCTGTTTTTT. Amino acid sequence: CASSLNLNTGELFF.

This chain connects TRBV4-3 to TRBJ2-1; possibly TRBD2 for D (5 bases). V gave up 0 bases and J gave up 8 bases, with 11 bases separating them. The CDR3 sequence is 14 residues long. Germline values: CDR1 LGHNA, CDR2 YSLEER. CDR3 sequence: CASSQDQRGYEQFF. DNA for the CDR3: TGCGCCAGCAGCCAAGATCAGCGAGGGTATGAGCAGTTCTTC.

V usage is TRBV5-4 and J usage is TRBJ2-5; unclear D gene. The CDR3 contains 15 residues. CDR1 is SGHNT, CDR2 YYREEE, per germline (reference sequence). Trimming pared 4 bases from V and 3 bases from J, leaving 16 bases between. The CDR3 sequence is CASSHPVAQKETQYF. DNA of the CDR3: TGTGCCAGCAGCCACCCCGTGGCACAGAAAGAGACCCAGTACTTC.

The rearrangement links TRBV12-5 to TRBJ2-7; 9 nucleotides line up with TRBD2. J lost 4 bases, V lost 3 bases, and 4 bases had no gene match. The germline V gene encodes CDR1 LGHNT and CDR2 FRNRAP. The CDR3 spans 14 residues. The CDR3 loop is CASGLGREGYEQYF. As DNA, the CDR3 is TGTGCTAGTGGTTTAGGGCGGGAGGGGTACGAGCAGTACTTC.